Listed here are 7 T cell receptor beta chains from one sample, sequenced in a study of regulatory T cells in long-lasting Graves disease. Through Arm-PCR of CDR3 regions and iRepertoire HTBI primers, TCR beta libraries were built. One entry per CDR3 protein results from TCRdb running MiXCR on the multiplex PCR reads. The sample lists 350,000 to 500,000 distinct CDR3 sequences, roughly 17% occurring once. Stated time point: newly diagnosed GD, antithyroid drugs for less than 3 months. The TCR library was made from RNA that had been extracted from PBMCs in TRIzol. This sample was also put to use in a study of T cells in Graves' hyperthyroidism and ophthalmopathy.

Sequenced material: peripheral blood mononuclear cells (PBMCs), taken at new diagnosis, from a patient treated with antithyroid drugs. The source of these receptors is a woman younger than 45 with Graves disease.

With regard to this clonotype: Possible read error: a much larger clone is one base away. CDR3 DNA: TGTGCCATCAGTTACGTGACGAACTTGAACACTGAAGCTTTCTTT. Amino acids: CAISYVTNLNTEAFF. The gene calls are TRBV10-3 and TRBJ1-1; D is uncertain. The CDR3 contains 15 residues. Germline CDR1 reads ENHRY; CDR2 reads SYGVKD. Trimming took off 5 bases at V and 0 bases at J, with 13 bases between the two ends.

The chain links TRBV10-3 to TRBJ1-3; the D gene is possibly TRBD1 (5 bases). The CDR3 length is 15 residues. Germline V CDR1 and CDR2: ENHRY, SYGVKD. The ends were cut back, 11 bases at V and 5 bases at J, with 22 bases in the middle. CDR3: CAAGPRGTPRNTIYF. In nucleotides, the CDR3 is TGTGCCGCCGGACCCCGAGGGACTCCGAGAAACACCATATATTTT.

The chain links TRBV20-1 to TRBJ2-4, with D possibly matching TRBD2 (6 bases). In germline, CDR1 is DFQATT, CDR2 SNEGSKA (reference sequence). This CDR3 contains 14 residues. V lost 6 bases to trimming and J lost 0 bases, with 12 bases between them. The CDR3 spells CSATGAVAKNIQYF. The CDR3 DNA reads TGCAGTGCCACGGGAGCCGTAGCCAAAAACATTCAGTACTTC.

In this sample, this clonotype turned up many times. V gene TRBV28 combines with J gene TRBJ2-7; D is perhaps TRBD1 (5 bases). This CDR3 is 13 amino acids long. The germline V gene has CDR1 MDHEN and CDR2 SYDVKM. V lost 5 bases to trimming and J lost 2 bases, with 10 bases between them. DNA for the CDR3: TGTGCCAGCAGTCTACAGGTAACCTACGAGCAGTACTTC. It yields the protein CASSLQVTYEQYF.

This clonotype was seen more than once but under ten times. This chain uses TRBV20-1 with TRBJ2-1; D could derive from TRBD1 or TRBD2 (5 bases each). From germline, CDR1 is DFQATT and CDR2 SNEGSKA (reference sequence). The CDR3 spans 13 residues. Trimming cost V 6 bases and J 4 bases, with 13 bases left between them. Written as DNA, the CDR3 is TGCAGTGCCCGCCGGGGCGCTTACAATGAGCAGTTCTTC. Translated, it gives CSARRGAYNEQFF.

The CDR3 is CASSEALGQGRETQYF. The CDR3 DNA reads as TGTGCCAGCAGTGAAGCGCTGGGACAGGGCCGAGAGACCCAGTACTTC. The V and J genes are TRBV6-1 and TRBJ2-5; 9 positions match TRBD1. The V gene's germline CDR1 is MNHNS and CDR2 SASEGT. J was trimmed by 4 bases and V by 0 bases; bases with no gene match: 6. The CDR3 runs to 16 residues.

This clonotype came up many times. The chain uses TRBV28 and TRBJ2-7; D is possibly TRBD1 (5 bases). The CDR3 loop spans 14 amino acids. The V gene lost 8 bases and the J gene lost 4 bases, with 18 bases spanning the gap. Germline assignment: CDR1 MDHEN and CDR2 SYDVKM. This chain's CDR3 is CASYRTTRDYEQYF. CDR3 in DNA: TGTGCCAGCTACAGGACCACCAGGGATTACGAGCAGTACTTC.